The 18 T cell receptor beta chains listed next were all sequenced from one sample in a study of shared clonotypes between healthy human individuals. The table came from immunoSEQ multiplex PCR; TCRdb's copy has only in-frame clones and leaves some out. The profile covers 600,000 to 750,000 clones, with 90% appearing a single time and 34% taken by the ten largest. The material sequenced was memory CD8+ T cells from PBMCs. The subset is: CD45RO+ cells pooled with CCR7-negative TemRA cells. These receptors were taken from a man between 18 and 29 years old in good health. Some clones in this sample may be carry-over from other donors' samples.

This clone came up a few times. The chain carries TRBV13 and TRBJ1-2; TRBD1 aligns across 8 bases. The V segment lost 3 bases and the J segment 3 bases; nucleotides outside the gene matches: 3. The CDR3 loop spans 14 amino acids. The germline gives CDR1 PRHDT, CDR2 FYEKMQ (reference sequence). The CDR3 protein is CASSFPGGDYGYTF. CDR3 nucleotide sequence: TGTGCCAGCAGCTTCCCAGGGGGCGACTATGGCTACACCTTC.

This clone showed up just a few times. The V and J genes are TRBV28 and TRBJ1-1; 7 positions agree with TRBD1. This CDR3 is 12 amino acids long. V was pared by 9 bases and J by 5 bases, with 6 bases of the junction left unmatched. The germline V gene has CDR1 MDHEN and CDR2 SYDVKM. The CDR3 DNA reads as TGTGCCAGTGGATCCAGGGGGACTGAAGCTTTCTTT. Amino acids: CASGSRGTEAFF.

This chain links TRBV11-2 with TRBJ2-7, with unresolved D. The CDR3 totals 13 residues. Trimming removed 3 bases from V and 3 bases from J, with 9 bases in between. In germline, CDR1 is SGHAT, CDR2 FQNNGV. The CDR3 DNA reads TGTGCCAGCAGCTTTGGTCCCCGCTACGAGCAGTACTTC. Translation: CASSFGPRYEQYF.

The rearrangement joins TRBV18 to TRBJ2-7; TRBD1 aligns across 10 bases. This CDR3 is 15 amino acids long. Germline CDR1 KGHSH, CDR2 LQKENI. The V segment lost 6 bases and the J segment 5 bases; nucleotides outside the gene matches: 10. The CDR3 coding sequence is TGTGCCAGCTCTCTTGGGACAGGGGTCTCTAACGAGCAGTACTTC. Protein: CASSLGTGVSNEQYF.

V gene TRBV11-2 combines with J gene TRBJ1-3; D uncertain. Germline-derived CDR1 and CDR2 are SGHAT and FQNNGV. V was pared by 5 bases and J by 0 bases, with 17 bases between. The CDR3 has 17 amino acids. The CDR3 spells CASSDLRITSSGNTIYF. The CDR3 region has the DNA TGTGCCAGCAGCGACCTCAGGATCACCAGCTCTGGAAACACCATATATTTT.

The chain is built from TRBV19 and TRBJ1-1; D is unclear. The CDR3 is 14 residues long. The V end lost 6 bases, the J end lost 2 bases, and 13 bases lay between the germline ends. The V gene's germline CDR1 is LNHDA and CDR2 SQIVND (reference sequence). CDR3 in amino acids: CASRDGIPNTEAFF. The DNA of the CDR3 is TGTGCCAGTAGAGACGGGATCCCAAACACTGAAGCTTTCTTT.

The J gene is TRBJ2-7, the V gene TRBV6-5, with 10 bases that match TRBD2. Germline CDR1 reads MNHEY; CDR2 reads SVGAGI. The CDR3 length is 15 residues. J lost 3 bases, V lost 5 bases, and 7 bases had no gene match. The CDR3, as DNA: TGTGCCAGCAGTACAAGCGGGACTAGCGACTACGAGCAGTACTTC. This translates into CASSTSGTSDYEQYF.

V gene TRBV4-3 combines with J gene TRBJ2-1, with 11 bases fitting TRBD2. CDR3 size: 18 residues. J gave up 4 bases and V 1 base, and 9 bases lay outside the gene matches. Per the germline V gene, CDR1 is LGHNA and CDR2 is YSLEER. CDR3 sequence reads: CASSQGISGRAPYNEQFF. For the CDR3, the DNA is TGCGCCAGCAGCCAAGGTATTAGCGGGAGGGCTCCTTACAATGAGCAGTTCTTC.

The CDR3 sequence is CASSGYQETQYF. The CDR3 DNA is TGTGCCAGCAGTGGATACCAAGAGACCCAGTACTTC. The chain employs TRBV2 and TRBJ2-5; D is uncertain. The CDR3 is made up of 12 amino acids. Germline CDR1 and CDR2: SNHLY and FYNNEI. V lost 4 bases and J lost 0, with 3 bases in between.

V is TRBV29-1 and J is TRBJ2-3, with TRBD2 matching over 7 bases. Germline lookup yields CDR1 SQVTM and CDR2 ANQGSEA. CDR3 length: 15 residues. The trim removed 4 bases at V and 2 bases at J, leaving 9 bases unmatched. CDR3 sequence: CSVGVGGRNTDTQYF. DNA of the CDR3: TGCAGCGTTGGGGTTGGCGGGAGAAACACAGATACGCAGTATTTT.

The chain has TRBV28 and TRBJ2-7; 7 bases fit TRBD2. Germline lookup yields CDR1 MDHEN and CDR2 SYDVKM. Trimming took 5 bases from V and 2 from J; bases not matched to a gene: 12. The CDR3 is 16 amino acids. The CDR3 reads CASSPRLAGSPYEQYF. For the CDR3, the DNA is TGTGCCAGCAGTCCAAGATTAGCGGGTTCACCCTACGAGCAGTACTTC.

V is TRBV7-9 and J is TRBJ1-5; no reliable D call. The CDR3 has 15 amino acids. V was shortened by 4 bases and J by 7 bases, with 17 bases between the two germline ends. Germline CDR1 reads SEHNR; CDR2 reads FQNEAQ (reference sequence). In DNA, the CDR3 is TGTGCCAGCAGCTCGCTAAATGGAGCGGGGCAGCCCCAGCATTTT. This gives the protein CASSSLNGAGQPQHF. Looking up the rest from reference TRBV7-9 and TRBJ1-5 gives the full variable domain: DTGVSQNPRHKITKRGQNVTFRCDPISEHNRLYWYRQTLGQGPEFLTYFQNEAQLEKSRLLSDRFSAERPKGSFSTLEIQRTEQGDSAMYLCASSSLNGAGQPQHFGDGTRLSIL.

This clone was found a few times. The chain couples TRBV14 to TRBJ1-2; D is undetermined. Deletions cut 3 bases from V and 5 bases from J, with 13 bases between. Per germline, CDR1 SGHDN and CDR2 FVKESK. The CDR3 consists of 14 residues. CDR3 in amino acids: CASSHTPPGYGYTF. In DNA, the CDR3 is TGTGCCAGCAGCCACACACCCCCTGGGTATGGCTACACCTTC.

The gene calls are TRBV27 and TRBJ1-4; perhaps TRBD1 as D (5 bases). The CDR3 spans 15 residues. In germline, CDR1 is MNHEY, CDR2 SMNVEV (reference sequence). Trimming removed 7 bases at V and 5 bases at J, with 17 bases between. The CDR3 nucleotides read TGTGCCAGCACCCCCCGGTGGGGGAGCAATGAAAAACTGTTTTTT. Translating gives CASTPRWGSNEKLFF.

This chain uses TRBV5-6 with TRBJ2-5; tentatively, D is TRBD2 (6 bases). CDR1 and CDR2 from the germline V gene are SGHDT and YYEEEE. V was trimmed by 3 bases and J by 5 bases, leaving 14 bases between them. This CDR3 comprises 14 residues. In nucleotides, the CDR3 is TGTGCCAGCAGCTGGAGGGTAGCAATGGAGACCCAGTACTTC. The encoded protein is CASSWRVAMETQYF.

The chain couples TRBV7-6 to TRBJ1-2; 7 nucleotides agree with TRBD1. After removal of 4 bases from V and 5 bases from J, the junction contained 4 bases not matched to a gene. Germline V gene data show CDR1 as SGHVS and CDR2 as FNYEAQ. The CDR3 loop spans 13 amino acids. The CDR3 protein is CASSSTGDYGYTF. The CDR3 bases are TGTGCCAGCAGCTCTACAGGGGATTATGGCTACACCTTC.

The chain carries TRBV27 and TRBJ2-1; D call uncertain. The CDR3 runs 15 residues. Trimming left V 1 base short and J 4 bases short, with 11 bases between. Germline loops: CDR1 MNHEY, CDR2 SMNVEV (reference sequence). The CDR3 here is CASSLFPGRYNEQFF. In DNA form, the CDR3 reads TGTGCCAGCAGTTTATTCCCCGGGCGGTACAATGAGCAGTTCTTC.

The chain links TRBV10-3 to TRBJ1-6; D not certain. V shed 6 bases and J shed 3 bases, with 12 bases lying between them. Germline V gives CDR1 ENHRY, CDR2 SYGVKD. The CDR3 has 15 amino acids. CDR3 loop: CAIRIPDDYNSPLHF. As DNA, the CDR3 is TGTGCCATCAGGATCCCGGACGACTATAATTCACCCCTCCACTTT.